This T cell receptor beta chain was captured by sequencing in a study of CD8 T cells in ankylosing spondylitis. This clonotype came up many times. Its antigen is unidentified. Overall study findings and caveats: The authors reported significant enrichment of disease-linked clones in matched ankylosing spondylitis synovial fluid. Clones linked with disease were CD8+ and fairly uncommon in the peripheral blood. Earlier authors reported some of these motif variants in reactive arthritis synovial fluid and blood.

For TCR beta, libraries came from quantitative 5'-RACE with molecular barcodes. MiXCR, run by TCRdb on the 5' RACE reads, gives a single entry per CDR3 protein. The sample holds about 240,000 distinct CDR3 sequences, around 9.2% seen once. Specimen: blood, either unsorted or a sorted T cell fraction (not recorded which). The receptor was isolated from a male donor with ankylosing spondylitis or in good health (not recorded which).

The CDR3 coding sequence is TGCAGCGTTGAAGTGAGCGGGTCCTCCTACAATGAGCAGTTCTTC. Amino acids: CSVEVSGSSYNEQFF. The chain joins TRBV29-1 to TRBJ2-1, with TRBD2 as a possible D gene (6 bases). Trimming shortened V by 1 base and J by 0 bases, and 10 bases separated the two germline ends. The CDR3 runs 15 residues. Germline V gene lookup returns CDR1 SQVTM and CDR2 ANQGSEA.